Listed here are 26 T cell receptor beta chains from one sample, sequenced in a study of human versus mouse CDR3 diversity and MHC coevolution. The method was immunoSEQ multiplex PCR; TCRdb's version includes in-frame clones alone and lacks a portion of them. The data show 55,000 to 65,000 clones, around 94% seen once. Sequencing was done on a sample of naive CD4+ T cells from blood. The subset is: CD45RO-negative CD62L-positive naive CD4 T cells. The receptors shown here come from a person between 55 and 70 years old in good health.

The rearrangement joins TRBV18 to TRBJ2-3; TRBD2 matches 9 bases. The CDR3 has 17 residues. Germline CDR1 reads KGHSH; CDR2 reads LQKENI. V was pared by 2 bases and J by 1 base, with 7 bases of the junction left unmatched. CDR3 in DNA: TGTGCCAGCTCACCAGGGGCTAGCGGGATGGGCACAGATACGCAGTATTTT. Translating gives CASSPGASGMGTDTQYF.

The chain uses TRBV6-6 and TRBJ1-1, with 8 positions matching TRBD1. The trim removed 2 bases at V and 5 bases at J, leaving 7 bases unmatched. This CDR3 has 15 residues. Germline CDR1 is MNHNY and CDR2 is SVGAGI (reference sequence). The CDR3 spells CASSYATGGETEAFF. The CDR3 nucleotides are TGTGCCAGCAGTTACGCAACAGGGGGAGAAACTGAAGCTTTCTTT.

The J gene is TRBJ2-5, the V gene TRBV5-1; D possibly corresponds to TRBD2 (6 bases). Trimming left V 4 bases short and J 5 bases short, with 15 bases between. CDR1 is SGHRS and CDR2 is YFSETQ in the germline V gene. The CDR3 has 14 residues. The CDR3 region is CASSAGGEMETQYF. The CDR3 nucleotides read TGCGCCAGCAGCGCCGGGGGTGAGATGGAGACCCAGTACTTC.

The rearrangement joins TRBV18 to TRBJ2-2; 10 bases line up with TRBD1. This CDR3 is built from 18 residues. J lost 0 bases, V lost 1 base, and 5 bases had no gene match. CDR1 and CDR2 (germline): KGHSH, LQKENI. The CDR3 reads CASSPRRTGGANTGELFF. CDR3 in DNA: TGTGCCAGCTCACCACGAAGGACAGGGGGGGCGAACACCGGGGAGCTGTTTTTT.

About this clone: Because the CDR3 is missing its conserved closing phenylalanine or tryptophan, this is likely a read error. The DNA is left out, because the CDR3 cannot be placed on it with certainty; the CDR3 is given as TCRdb lists it. The chain uses TRBV12-2 and TRBJ1-2; the listed D gene, TRBD1, was not tested against the DNA. TRBV12-2 corresponds to a pseudogene. The CDR3 comprises 14 residues, both ends counted. The CDR3 region is CASRLDRPSYGYTL.

V is TRBV21-1 and J is TRBJ2-5; TRBD1 is the table's D call, not checked against the DNA. With the DNA end fitting TRBJ2-7 better, the J assignment may be wrong. TRBV21-1 is a recognized pseudogene. The length of the CDR3 is 14 residues. CDR3 protein: CASSKWGETYEQYF. CDR3 nucleotide sequence: TGTGCCAGCAGCAAATGGGGCGAGACCTACGAGCAGTACTTC.

The chain joins TRBV9 to TRBJ2-1, with a weak D call TRBD1 (5 bases). V was pared by 0 bases and J by 2 bases, with 9 bases between. Germline CDR1 reads SGDLS; CDR2 reads YYNGEE. The CDR3 contains 15 residues. The CDR3 DNA sequence: TGTGCCAGCAGCGTAGCGGACAAACCCTACAATGAGCAGTTCTTC. It specifies CASSVADKPYNEQFF.

The J gene is TRBJ2-5, the V gene TRBV5-1, with TRBD2 matching 11 bases. Germline-derived CDR1 and CDR2 are SGHRS and YFSETQ. V shed 3 bases and J 1 base; nucleotides not matched to a gene: 2. The CDR3 totals 15 residues. The CDR3 loop reads CASSSGTSGQETQYF. DNA of the CDR3: TGCGCCAGCAGCTCGGGGACTAGCGGCCAAGAGACCCAGTACTTC.

This clone was observed once. This rearrangement joins TRBV7-2 to TRBJ1-4; D perhaps matches TRBD1 (5 bases). The CDR3 length is 15 residues. The germline gives CDR1 SGHTA, CDR2 FQGNSA. With 5 bases removed from V and 7 bases from J, the gap between germline ends came to 17 bases. Here the CDR3 reads CASSPFVGGSEKLFF. As DNA, the CDR3 is TGTGCCAGCAGCCCCTTTGTCGGGGGGAGTGAAAAACTGTTTTTT.

The chain carries TRBV5-1 and TRBJ1-1; D remains unclear. Germline CDR1 and CDR2: SGHRS and YFSETQ. This CDR3 has 14 amino acids. The V end was cut by 4 bases, the J end by 1 base, with 11 bases between. CDR3 amino acids: CASSTDGRNTEAFF. DNA for the CDR3: TGCGCCAGCAGCACAGACGGGAGGAACACTGAAGCTTTCTTT.

V is TRBV7-9 and J is TRBJ2-1, with D hard to call. Trimming left V 1 base short and J 4 bases short, with 5 bases between. Germline V gives CDR1 SEHNR, CDR2 FQNEAQ (reference sequence). The CDR3 covers 13 residues. For the CDR3, the DNA is TGTGCCAGCAGCTTAGGTCCATACAATGAGCAGTTCTTC. Amino acid sequence: CASSLGPYNEQFF.

V is TRBV7-9 and J is TRBJ2-5, with 9 bases aligning to TRBD2. The germline CDR1 and CDR2 sequences are SEHNR and FQNEAQ (reference sequence). CDR3 size: 17 residues. V was clipped by 1 base and J by 1 base; unmatched bases: 7. The CDR3 coding sequence is TGTGCCAGCAGCTTAGGGGGTAGCGGGAGCCCCCAAGAGACCCAGTACTTC. This encodes CASSLGGSGSPQETQYF.

The chain couples TRBV2 to TRBJ2-3; TRBD2 agrees at 14 bases. Trimming removed 6 bases from V and 4 bases from J; junction bases left unmatched: 6. The CDR3 has 16 amino acids. Germline-derived CDR1 and CDR2 are SNHLY and FYNNEI. CDR3 sequence (DNA): TGTGCCAGCAGGAGGACTAGCGGGAGGATCGCAGATACGCAGTATTTT. It is translated as CASRRTSGRIADTQYF.

This chain uses TRBV27 with TRBJ2-2, with TRBD2 matching over 9 bases. The CDR3 has 14 residues. CDR1 and CDR2 (germline): MNHEY, SMNVEV (reference sequence). The trim removed 6 bases at V and 1 base at J, leaving 0 bases unmatched. DNA for the CDR3: TGTGCCAGCAGACTAGCGGGGAACACCGGGGAGCTGTTTTTT. This encodes CASRLAGNTGELFF.

V and J are TRBV2 and TRBJ2-2; 12 bases match TRBD2. The CDR3 consists of 15 residues. Germline V lookup: CDR1 SNHLY, CDR2 FYNNEI. J lost 7 bases, V lost 3 bases, and 3 bases had no gene match. CDR3 DNA sequence: TGTGCCAGCAGTGATAGGACTAGCGGGAACGGGGAGCTGTTTTTT. Its translation is CASSDRTSGNGELFF.

The chain uses TRBV10-2 and TRBJ2-1; D is possibly TRBD1 (6 bases). Germline assignment: CDR1 WSHSY and CDR2 SAAADI. The CDR3 totals 15 residues. V shed 4 bases and J shed 9 bases, with 19 bases lying between them. The CDR3 protein is CASSGSRGDYGEQFF. The DNA for the CDR3 is TGCGCCAGCAGTGGGAGCAGGGGCGACTACGGTGAGCAGTTCTTC.

The gene calls are TRBV7-4 and TRBJ2-5; 10 bases line up with TRBD2. With 2 bases clipped from V and 1 base from J, the junction kept 4 bases outside the gene matches. The CDR3 loop spans 16 amino acids. Germline V lookup: CDR1 SGHVT, CDR2 SQSDAQ. In DNA form, the CDR3 reads TGTGCCAGCAGCTTACTAGCGGGAGCGGTCCAAGAGACCCAGTACTTC. Protein sequence: CASSLLAGAVQETQYF.

The chain recombines TRBV2 with TRBJ2-1; D uncertain. V lost 6 bases to trimming and J lost 0 bases, with 12 bases between them. Per germline, CDR1 SNHLY and CDR2 FYNNEI. The CDR3 is 15 amino acids. CDR3: CASRWRPSSYNEQFF. The CDR3, as DNA: TGTGCCAGCAGGTGGCGGCCAAGCTCCTACAATGAGCAGTTCTTC. Full variable domain (missing parts from reference TRBV2 and TRBJ2-1): EPEVTQTPSHQVTQMGQEVILRCVPISNHLYFYWYRQILGQKVEFLVSFYNNEISEKSEIFDDQFSVERPDGSNFTLKIRSTKLEDSAMYFCASRWRPSSYNEQFFGPGTRLTVL.

The rearrangement links TRBV30 to TRBJ1-2; D not certain. The CDR3 loop spans 13 amino acids. The V and J ends lost 4 bases and 1 base respectively, with 10 bases between them. CDR1 GTSNPN and CDR2 SVGIG come from the germline V gene (reference sequence). The CDR3 loop is CAWMGGSNYGYTF. The DNA of the CDR3 is TGTGCCTGGATGGGAGGGAGTAACTATGGCTACACCTTC.

V and J are TRBV19 and TRBJ1-5, with TRBD1 identical over 8 bases. Germline assignment: CDR1 LNHDA and CDR2 SQIVND (reference sequence). The CDR3 loop spans 18 amino acids. The trim removed 5 bases at V and 0 bases at J, leaving 12 bases unmatched. For the CDR3, the DNA is TGTGCCAGTAGTGACCCCACCCAGACAGGGGATAGCAATCAGCCCCAGCATTTT. Translated: CASSDPTQTGDSNQPQHF.

The chain recombines TRBV29-1 with TRBJ2-7; maybe TRBD1 (6 bases). CDR3 length equals 11 residues. CDR1 is SQVTM, CDR2 ANQGSEA, per germline. V lost 3 bases and J 4 bases, leaving 7 bases between the germline ends. Here the CDR3 DNA reads TGCAGCGTTGACACAGGGTACGAGCAGTACTTC. Protein sequence: CSVDTGYEQYF.

The V gene is TRBV4-1, the J gene TRBJ2-1, with 10 bases fitting TRBD2. Germline V gene data show CDR1 as MGHRA and CDR2 as YSYEKL. The V segment lost 4 bases and the J segment 9 bases; nucleotides outside the gene matches: 18. The CDR3 length is 18 residues. The CDR3: CASSRGPAASGSAAEQFF. The CDR3 coding sequence is TGCGCCAGCAGCCGGGGCCCGGCAGCTAGCGGGAGTGCGGCTGAGCAGTTCTTC.

This sequence joins TRBV6-6 and TRBJ2-1, with 7 bases lining up with TRBD2. From germline, CDR1 is MNHNY and CDR2 SVGAGI (reference sequence). The V and J ends lost 2 bases and 7 bases, in that order; junction bases with no gene match: 8. This CDR3 has 15 residues. The CDR3 DNA is TGTGCCAGCAGTTACGGGTCAGGGAGGGGTAATGAGCAGTTCTTC. Encoded protein: CASSYGSGRGNEQFF.

The count of this clone is one. The chain couples TRBV2 to TRBJ2-7; 13 bases agree with TRBD2. V shed 5 bases and J 4 bases; nucleotides not matched to a gene: 5. The CDR3 covers 15 residues. CDR1 and CDR2 from the germline V gene are SNHLY and FYNNEI. CDR3 protein: CASSTGTSGIYEQYF. For the CDR3, the DNA is TGTGCCAGCAGTACCGGGACTAGCGGGATTTACGAGCAGTACTTC.

The chain couples TRBV11-2 to TRBJ2-3; 12 bases map to TRBD2. With 2 bases clipped from V and 8 bases from J, the junction kept 5 bases outside the gene matches. Germline CDR1 SGHAT, CDR2 FQNNGV. CDR3 length: 15 residues. In DNA, the CDR3 is TGTGCCAGCAGCTTACGACTAGCGGGAGACGGTACGCAGTATTTT. This gives the protein CASSLRLAGDGTQYF.

The chain is built from TRBV19 and TRBJ1-5; unclear D gene. The length of the CDR3 is 16 residues. The V end was cut by 3 bases, the J end by 1 base, with 13 bases between. Per the germline V gene, CDR1 is LNHDA and CDR2 is SQIVND (reference sequence). CDR3 sequence reads: CASSISRAGSNQPQHF. For the CDR3, the DNA is TGTGCCAGTAGTATCTCTCGCGCGGGGAGCAATCAGCCCCAGCATTTT.